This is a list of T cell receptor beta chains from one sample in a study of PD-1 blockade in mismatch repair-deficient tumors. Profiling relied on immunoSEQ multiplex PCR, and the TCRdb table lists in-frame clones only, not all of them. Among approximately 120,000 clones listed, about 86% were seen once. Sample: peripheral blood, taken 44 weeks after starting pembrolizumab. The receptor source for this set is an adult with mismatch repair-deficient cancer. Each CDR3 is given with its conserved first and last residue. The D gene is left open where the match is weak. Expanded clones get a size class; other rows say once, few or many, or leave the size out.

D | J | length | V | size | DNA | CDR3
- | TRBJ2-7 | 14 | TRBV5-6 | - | TGTGCCAGCAGCTCATCCTACAGGGTCCACGAGCAGTACTTC | CASSSSYRVHEQYF
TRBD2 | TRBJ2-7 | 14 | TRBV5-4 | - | TGTGCCAGCAGCCCTGTTAGCGGGAGGGGCGAGCAGTACTTC | CASSPVSGRGEQYF
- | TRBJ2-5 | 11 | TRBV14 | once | TGTGCCAGCAGCAGAAGTCAGACCCAGTACTTC | CASSRSQTQYF
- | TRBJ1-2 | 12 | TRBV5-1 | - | TGCGCCAGCAGCTTGGACAGCTATGGCTACACCTTC | CASSLDSYGYTF
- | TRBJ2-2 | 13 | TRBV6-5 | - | TGTGCCAGCAGTTACTCCCGGTACGGGGAGCTGTTTTTT | CASSYSRYGELFF
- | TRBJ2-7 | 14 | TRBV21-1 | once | TGTGCCAGCAGCAAATGGCCGCGCGGTTACGAGCAGTACTTC | CASSKWPRGYEQYF
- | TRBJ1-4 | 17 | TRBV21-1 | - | TGTGCCAGCAGCAAAGGGGTCTTGGGACAGGGTATTGAAAAACTGTTTTTT | CASSKGVLGQGIEKLFF
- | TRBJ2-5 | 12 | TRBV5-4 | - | TGTGCCAGCAGTAGAGGGTCAGAGACCCAGTACTTC | CASSRGSETQYF
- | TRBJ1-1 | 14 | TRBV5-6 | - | TGTGCCAGCAGCCCAAATTGGGGTGCCACTGAAGCTTTCTTT | CASSPNWGATEAFF
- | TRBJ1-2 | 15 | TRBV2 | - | TGTGCCAGCAGTGAAGAGGCAGGGGCAAACTATGGCTACACCTTC | CASSEEAGANYGYTF
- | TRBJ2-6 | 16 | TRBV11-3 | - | TGTGCCAGCAGCGACCGACAGTACTCTGGGGCCAACGTCCTGACTTTC | CASSDRQYSGANVLTF
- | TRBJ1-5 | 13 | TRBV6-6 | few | TGTGCCAGCAGTTACGGAAGGGACCAGCCCCAGCATTTT | CASSYGRDQPQHF
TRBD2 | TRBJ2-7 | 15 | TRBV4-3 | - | TGCGCCAGCAGCCAGGGGACTAGTAAATCCTACGAGCAGTACTTC | CASSQGTSKSYEQYF
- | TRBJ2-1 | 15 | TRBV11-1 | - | TGTGCCAGCAGCTCAACTTTAGTTGGGTCGAATGAGCAGTTCTTC | CASSSTLVGSNEQFF
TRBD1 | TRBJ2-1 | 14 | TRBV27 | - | TGTGCCAGCAGTGACAGGGTGGAAAATAATGAGCAGTTCTTC | CASSDRVENNEQFF
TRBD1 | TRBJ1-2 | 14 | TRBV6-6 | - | TGTGCCAGCAGTCGGACAGGGGCTAGTTATGGCTACACCTTC | CASSRTGASYGYTF
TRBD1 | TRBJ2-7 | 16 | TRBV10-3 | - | TGTGCCATCAGTGAGTCCCCGGGACAGGGCTCCTACGAGCAGTACTTC | CAISESPGQGSYEQYF
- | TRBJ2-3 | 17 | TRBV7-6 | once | TGTGCCAGCAGCTTAGTTCCTCCAGGCCGAACGGCAGATACGCAGTATTTT | CASSLVPPGRTADTQYF
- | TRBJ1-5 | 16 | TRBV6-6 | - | TGTGCCAGCAGTTACGAGGAGGGGAGGATCAATCAGCCCCAGCATTTT | CASSYEEGRINQPQHF
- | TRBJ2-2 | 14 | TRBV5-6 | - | TGTGCCAGCAGCTTGGGGGGAAACACCGGGGAGCTGTTTTTT | CASSLGGNTGELFF
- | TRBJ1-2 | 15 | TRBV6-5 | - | TGTGCCAGCAGTTACCCGACAGATCTGGCACGAGGCTACACCTTC | CASSYPTDLARGYTF
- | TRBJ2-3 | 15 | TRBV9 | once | TGTGCCAGCAGCCTTCGGACAGCTAGCACAGATACGCAGTATTTT | CASSLRTASTDTQYF
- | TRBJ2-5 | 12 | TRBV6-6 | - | TGTGCCAGCAGGAACTGGGGGGAGACCCAGTACTTC | CASRNWGETQYF
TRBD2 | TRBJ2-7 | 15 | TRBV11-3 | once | TGTGCCAGCAGCGAAATTAGCGGGAGCCCCTACGAGCAGTACTTC | CASSEISGSPYEQYF
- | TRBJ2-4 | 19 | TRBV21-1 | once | TGTGCCAGCAGCGCCCGGGACAGGGGAATTGGTAGAGCCAAAAACATTCAGTACTTC | CASSARDRGIGRAKNIQYF
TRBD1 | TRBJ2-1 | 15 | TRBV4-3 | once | TGCGCCAGCAGCCCCGGGACAGGGATAGAGTATGAGCAGTTCTTC | CASSPGTGIEYEQFF
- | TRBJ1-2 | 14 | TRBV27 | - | TGTGCCAGCAGTCCCGGGGGGGCTAACTATGGCTACACCTTC | CASSPGGANYGYTF